These 10 T cell receptor beta chains share one sample of origin, sequenced in a study of blood T cell repertoires in COVID-19. Clones were sequenced by immunoSEQ multiplex PCR, and TCRdb holds only the in-frame ones, with some missing. The sample consists of 73,000 or so clones, about 91% of them appearing once. Sequenced material: peripheral blood. The origin of the receptors is a human donor with active COVID-19. The donor label of this sample is uncertain.

The J gene is TRBJ1-5, the V gene TRBV2; 10 positions agree with TRBD1. This CDR3 has 16 amino acids. Germline V gene lookup returns CDR1 SNHLY and CDR2 FYNNEI. V lost 6 bases to trimming and J lost 7 bases; unmatched junction nucleotides: 12. CDR3 sequence (DNA): TGTGCCAGCAGCGAACACGGGACAGGGGTAAGCCAGCCCCAGCATTTT. Its translation is CASSEHGTGVSQPQHF. Combining the CDR3 with reference TRBV2 and TRBJ1-5 gives the whole variable domain EPEVTQTPSHQVTQMGQEVILRCVPISNHLYFYWYRQILGQKVEFLVSFYNNEISEKSEIFDDQFSVERPDGSNFTLKIRSTKLEDSAMYFCASSEHGTGVSQPQHFGDGTRLSIL.

The chain couples TRBV11-3 to TRBJ1-1; 8 positions agree with TRBD1. This CDR3 has 14 amino acids. Per the germline V gene, CDR1 is SGHNT and CDR2 is YENEEA. The ends lost 4 bases at V and 5 bases at J; junction bases unmatched: 6. The CDR3, as DNA: TGTGCCAGCAGCTCCGCCAGGGGGCCAACTGAAGCTTTCTTT. It specifies CASSSARGPTEAFF.

The chain employs TRBV29-1 and TRBJ2-7; D is perhaps TRBD2 (7 bases). Trimming cost V 3 bases and J 4 bases, with 19 bases left between them. The CDR3 sequence is 15 residues long. Germline CDR1 is SQVTM and CDR2 is ANQGSEA. The CDR3 DNA reads as TGCAGCGTTGAGGGGGCGGGAGTGGGTATATACGAGCAGTACTTC. It encodes CSVEGAGVGIYEQYF.

This clone was observed a handful of times. The rearrangement uses TRBV5-4 and TRBJ1-5; D is uncertain. The CDR3 has 14 amino acids. Trimming stripped 3 bases from V and 2 bases from J, with 9 bases between. Germline V gene sequence: CDR1 SGHNT, CDR2 YYREEE (reference sequence). The CDR3 loop reads CASSSEGGNQPQHF. The CDR3 DNA follows: TGTGCCAGCAGCTCGGAGGGAGGCAATCAGCCCCAGCATTTT.

This clone appeared a single time. CDR3 sequence (DNA): TGCGCCAGCAGCCAAGAACCTGGGCCCACCGGGGAGCTGTTTTTT. This codes for CASSQEPGPTGELFF. The V and J genes are TRBV4-3 and TRBJ2-2; no clear D gene. Looked up from germline, CDR1 is LGHNA and CDR2 is YSLEER. V lost 0 bases to trimming and J lost 4 bases, with 9 bases between them. The CDR3 is 15 residues long.

The chain links TRBV5-4 to TRBJ2-1; 11 bases match TRBD2. The CDR3 runs to 18 residues. The trim removed 4 bases at V and 3 bases at J, leaving 12 bases unmatched. Germline V gene data show CDR1 as SGHNT and CDR2 as YYREEE (reference sequence). The CDR3 DNA reads TGTGCCAGCAGCCATGCACGGGGGGGACTAGCGGTCTACAATGAGCAGTTCTTC. It is translated as CASSHARGGLAVYNEQFF.

The chain employs TRBV10-3 and TRBJ2-7; 11 nucleotides align to TRBD2. CDR3 length: 18 amino acids. The germline V gene has CDR1 ENHRY and CDR2 SYGVKD. Germline trimming cut 3 bases from V and 1 base from J; bases unmatched to any gene: 11. The CDR3 region is CAISDRGSGGDFSYEQYF. In DNA form, the CDR3 reads TGTGCCATCAGTGACCGAGGTAGCGGGGGGGATTTTTCCTACGAGCAGTACTTC.

The chain combines TRBV5-1 with TRBJ2-5, with 13 bases matching TRBD2. The V gene end was trimmed by 3 bases and the J gene end by 1 base; junction bases not matched to a gene: 6. Germline V gene sequence: CDR1 SGHRS, CDR2 YFSETQ. The CDR3 spans 17 residues. The CDR3 is CASSSGLAGAPQETQYF. The DNA for the CDR3 is TGCGCCAGCAGCTCCGGACTAGCGGGAGCCCCCCAAGAGACCCAGTACTTC.

This clone was observed a few times. The V and J genes are TRBV19 and TRBJ2-7; D remains ambiguous. The CDR3 is 12 amino acids. Germline assignment: CDR1 LNHDA and CDR2 SQIVND (reference sequence). The V gene lost 10 bases and the J gene lost 0 bases, with 10 bases spanning the gap. CDR3 residues: CAIPSDSYEQYF. CDR3 DNA: TGTGCCATCCCATCAGACTCCTACGAGCAGTACTTC. Filled out from reference TRBV19 and TRBJ2-7, the complete variable domain reads DGGITQSPKYLFRKEGQNVTLSCEQNLNHDAMYWYRQDPGQGLRLIYYSQIVNDFQKGDIAEGYSVSREKKESFPLTVTSAQKNPTAFYLCAIPSDSYEQYFGPGTRLTVT.

V and J are TRBV27 and TRBJ1-6; 8 positions match TRBD1. V lost 4 bases and J lost 2; bases outside the gene matches: 1. CDR1 and CDR2 from the germline V gene are MNHEY and SMNVEV (reference sequence). The CDR3 contains 15 residues. The CDR3 DNA is TGTGCCAGCAGTTCGGACAGGGCCTATAATTCACCCCTCCACTTT. Translation: CASSSDRAYNSPLHF.